The 4 T cell receptor beta chains in this list originate from one sample, sequenced in a study of T-cell memory formation after mild COVID-19. TCRdb called the 5' RACE reads again in MiXCR, with one record for every CDR3 protein. The sample lists 140,000 to 150,000 distinct CDR3 sequences; 19% were seen once. Sequenced sample: PBMCs or a T cell subset sorted from them (not recorded which). Every receptor here comes from an adult woman who had mild COVID-19 (a few samples of this study predate the infection). Cell type and time point are not known.

CDR3 sequence: CASSFDSGTNEQFF. Written as DNA, the CDR3 is TGTGCCAGCAGCTTTGATAGCGGGACCAATGAGCAGTTCTTC. The chain uses TRBV7-2 and TRBJ2-1; TRBD2 agrees at 8 bases. Germline V gives CDR1 SGHTA, CDR2 FQGNSA. The V gene end was trimmed by 3 bases and the J gene end by 6 bases; junction bases not matched to a gene: 4. The CDR3 length is 14 residues.

This clonotype was seen a handful of times. The V gene is TRBV4-1, the J gene TRBJ1-1; D gene unclear. Trimming took off 1 base at V and 1 base at J, with 13 bases between the two ends. The CDR3 is 16 amino acids. CDR1 and CDR2 from the germline V gene are MGHRA and YSYEKL. The CDR3 loop is CASSQGLGEANTEAFF. In DNA, the CDR3 is TGCGCCAGCAGCCAAGGTTTGGGAGAGGCGAACACTGAAGCTTTCTTT.

This clonotype was counted a few times. The chain links TRBV19 to TRBJ1-6; tentatively, D is TRBD1 (5 bases). In germline, CDR1 is LNHDA, CDR2 SQIVND (reference sequence). V dropped 5 bases and J dropped 7 bases, with 12 bases sitting between them. The CDR3 contains 14 residues. CDR3 region: CASSRREGNSPLHF. The CDR3 DNA sequence: TGTGCCAGTAGTCGGCGGGAGGGGAATTCACCCCTCCACTTT.

This clonotype was seen only a few times. The CDR3 reads CAISSKETQYF. CDR3 coding DNA: TGTGCCATCAGTTCTAAAGAGACCCAGTACTTC. J is TRBJ2-5 and V is TRBV10-3, with unresolved D. Trimming pared 5 bases from V and 3 bases from J, leaving 4 bases between. Germline V gene data show CDR1 as ENHRY and CDR2 as SYGVKD. This CDR3 is 11 amino acids long.